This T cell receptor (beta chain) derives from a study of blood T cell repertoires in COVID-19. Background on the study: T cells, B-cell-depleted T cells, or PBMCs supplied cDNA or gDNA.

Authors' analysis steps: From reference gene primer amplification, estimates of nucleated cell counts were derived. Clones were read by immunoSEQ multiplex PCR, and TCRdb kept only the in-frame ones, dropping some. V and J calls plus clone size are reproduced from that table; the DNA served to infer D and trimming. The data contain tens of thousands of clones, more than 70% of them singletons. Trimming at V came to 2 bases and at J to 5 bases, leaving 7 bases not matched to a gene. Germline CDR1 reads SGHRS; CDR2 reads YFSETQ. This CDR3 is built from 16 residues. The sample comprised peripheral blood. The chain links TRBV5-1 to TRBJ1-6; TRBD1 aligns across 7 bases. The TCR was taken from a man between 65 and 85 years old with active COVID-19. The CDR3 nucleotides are TGCGCCAGCAGCTTATCACAGGGGAGTGATAATTCACCCCTCCACTTT. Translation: CASSLSQGSDNSPLHF.